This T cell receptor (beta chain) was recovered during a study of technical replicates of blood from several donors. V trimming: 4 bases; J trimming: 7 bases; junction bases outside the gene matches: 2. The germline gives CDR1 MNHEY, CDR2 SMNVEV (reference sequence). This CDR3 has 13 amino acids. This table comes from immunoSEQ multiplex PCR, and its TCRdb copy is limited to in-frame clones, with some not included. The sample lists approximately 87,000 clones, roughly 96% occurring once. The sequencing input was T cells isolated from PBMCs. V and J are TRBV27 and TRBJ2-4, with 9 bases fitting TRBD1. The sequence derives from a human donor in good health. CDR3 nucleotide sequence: TGTGCCAGCAGTTCCGACAGGGGGAACATTCAGTACTTC. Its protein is CASSSDRGNIQYF.